This T cell receptor beta chain was documented in a study of T cells in Graves' hyperthyroidism and ophthalmopathy (dated by TCRdb to 2018 to 2020). Turning to the overall study: Peripheral blood samples were taken at the time of initial diagnosis, prior to any treatment. To identify TCR V-J signatures that set the groups apart, the researchers used a discovery cohort of 100 patients, made up of under 50 with Graves' ophthalmopathy and around 58 with stable Graves' hyperthyroidism. Whether ophthalmopathy could be predicted prospectively was tested in an independent validation cohort made up of 18 to 20 hyperthyroidism patients plus 17 patients who later progressed to ophthalmopathy. The 90 to 100 discovery patients were randomly divided into training and test sets at a 7:3 ratio. In addition, the study compared T-cell repertoires in thyroid tissue and in blood from about 6 Graves' hyperthyroidism patients. After sampling, hyperthyroidism patients received methimazole starting at 30 mg daily, and ophthalmopathy patients received high-dose intravenous methylprednisolone. TCR Vbeta CDR3 sequencing of some 140 peripheral blood samples (over 40 ophthalmopathy, about 80 hyperthyroidism and some 17 progressor patients) is reported in the paper. The full study reports these points: Most expanded thyroid clonotypes (frequency above 0.001) were also detected in blood, suggesting blood repertoires may reflect thyroid immune responses. During validation, the model predicted progression to ophthalmopathy a median of approximately 7 months ahead of onset, with approximately 70% sensitivity and 72% to 80% specificity. No statistical method was used to fix the sample size in advance, and group allocation was not hidden from the investigators. A 13 V-J signature model separated ophthalmopathy from stable hyperthyroidism, with just over 85% sensitivity and 81% to 82% specificity in cross-validation and 80%/75% in testing.

The CDR3 covers 16 residues, taking in both the cysteine and the phenylalanine. Only the CDR3 portion is preserved as DNA: 48 bases, with reading frame beginning at the first base. The germline V gene specifies SGDLS as CDR1 and YYNGEE as CDR2. At the junction V is shortened by 0 bases and J by 9 bases; bases outside the gene matches: 11. Comment on this clonotype: Its antigen is currently not known. One base away there is no much larger clone; base qualities are not given.

Ophthalmopathy patients had moderately to severely active disease, with a Clinical Activity Score of 3 or more, a NOSPECS grade of 4 or more, and a disease duration of less than 3 months. Any patient with an uncontrolled infection, another autoimmune disease, pregnancy or lactation was excluded. Diagnoses were based on clinical symptoms, serum thyroxine and TRAb, thyroid ultrasound and orbital computed tomography. PBMCs were separated from roughly 10 ml of fresh peripheral blood using Ficoll-Paque density gradient centrifugation. Total RNA was extracted using Trizol reagent, and RNA quality was assessed on an Agilent 2100 Bioanalyzer. Amplification of TCR beta CDR3 regions was carried out from RNA transcripts. For the first round of RT-PCR on the TCR CDR3, the HTBI primer set was used together with the Qiagen OneStep RT-PCR kit. Libraries were constructed in a second round of multiplex PCR, after which size selection and purification were carried out. Libraries were sequenced paired-end with 100 bp reads on an Illumina HiSeq2000. The study's own analysis went as follows. Raw data were processed with SOAPnuke, discarding reads with adapters, uncalled bases, mean Phred below 15, or no exact constant-primer or identifier match. High-quality paired reads were merged with COPE v1.2.5, and unique nucleotide sequences were defined as clonotypes. Clonotypes were aligned to IMGT TRBV, TRBD and TRBJ reference segments using MiTCR v1.1. Only V-J combinations with frequency above 0.0001, covering 99% to 99.2% of repertoires, were analysed. The TCS score was defined as the ratio of F50 (clonal expansion) to E x V (chaos), calculated using BLOSUM62-based TCRdist between CDR3 peptides within each V-J. Welch's t-statistics and random forest reduced 450 to 600 V-J features to 10 to 15, which were used in a naive Bayes classifier (R e1071). The raw public data were reprocessed by TCRdb itself: fastp quality trimming at Q25, MiXCR clonotype calling, in-frame beta chains only. Rows merge per CDR3 protein into single entries with the most common DNA and genes. TCRdb's processing, not the authors' own work, is the source of the V and J calls. The sample has 400,000 to 450,000 distinct CDR3 sequences on record, about 15% of them singletons. In total, the top ten clones hold roughly 13% of the sample.

The sequence was collected from a man between 18 and 35 years old with Graves' ophthalmopathy. This chain is built from TRBV9 and TRBJ2-1, and 8 bases in between align with TRBD2. The material sequenced was blood. The CDR3 loop reads CASSVDIAGWRSEQFF. The DNA reads as follows: TGTGCCAGCAGCGTAGACATAGCGGGGTGGAGAAGTGAGCAGTTCTTC.